These 13 T cell receptor beta chains were all obtained from the same sample, sequenced in a study of blood T cell repertoires in COVID-19. Using immunoSEQ multiplex PCR, the repertoire was profiled, and TCRdb retains in-frame clones only, with some absent. The table has approximately 230,000 clones, 70% to 90% seen once. The sample taken for sequencing was peripheral blood. The receptors were sampled from a man aged 18 to 30 with active or convalescent COVID-19.

This sequence joins TRBV6-5 and TRBJ2-7; a possible D gene is TRBD2 (6 bases). The CDR3 contains 15 residues. Trimming left V 0 bases short and J 0 bases short, with 9 bases between. Germline CDR1 is MNHEY and CDR2 is SVGAGI. The CDR3 DNA follows: TGTGCCAGCAGTTACTCGGAGACTAGCTCCTACGAGCAGTACTTC. Its protein is CASSYSETSSYEQYF.

This clone was found a few times. The gene calls are TRBV4-3 and TRBJ2-2, with D perhaps matching TRBD1 (6 bases). Germline assignment: CDR1 LGHNA and CDR2 YSLEER. Trimming took 4 bases from V and 3 from J, leaving 18 bases between them. CDR3 length: 17 residues. Here the CDR3 DNA reads TGCGCCAGCAGCCGATGGAAGTCGGACAGCTACACCGGGGAGCTGTTTTTT. Its translation is CASSRWKSDSYTGELFF.

The chain couples TRBV11-3 to TRBJ2-2, with 11 positions matching TRBD2. CDR3 length: 17 amino acids. The germline CDR1 and CDR2 sequences are SGHNT and YENEEA. Losses at the gene ends were 4 bases for V and 5 bases for J; bases not matched to a gene: 9. The CDR3 spells CASSSRASGRSTGELFF. In nucleotides, the CDR3 is TGTGCCAGCAGCTCTAGGGCTAGCGGGAGGTCGACCGGGGAGCTGTTTTTT.

The chain joins TRBV4-2 to TRBJ2-1; TRBD2 matches 13 bases. Germline loops: CDR1 LGHNA, CDR2 YNFKEQ. V trimming: 0 bases; J trimming: 7 bases; junction bases outside the gene matches: 6. The CDR3 spans 17 residues. CDR3 amino acids: CASSQETSGGAVNEQFF. CDR3 nucleotide sequence: TGTGCCAGCAGCCAAGAAACTAGCGGGGGGGCCGTGAATGAGCAGTTCTTC.

The rearrangement links TRBV3-1 (or the pseudogene TRBV3-2) to TRBJ1-1; D may be TRBD1 (6 bases). V was shortened by 4 bases and J by 5 bases, with 8 bases between the two germline ends. The CDR3 has 12 residues. CDR1 LGHDT and CDR2 YNNKEL come from the germline V gene (reference sequence). CDR3 sequence: CASSPRGTEAFF. CDR3 nucleotides: TGTGCCAGCAGCCCTAGGGGGACTGAAGCTTTCTTT.

The chain is built from TRBV3-1 (or the pseudogene TRBV3-2) and TRBJ2-6; D gene unclear. Germline CDR1 LGHDT, CDR2 YNNKEL (reference sequence). V lost 5 bases to trimming and J lost 2 bases, with 10 bases between them. CDR3 length: 15 residues. CDR3 sequence: CASSTTYPGANVLTF. The CDR3 coding sequence is TGTGCCAGCAGCACTACCTACCCTGGGGCCAACGTCCTGACTTTC.

The chain employs TRBV9 and TRBJ2-2, with a weak D call TRBD2 (5 bases). This CDR3 contains 14 residues. V lost 4 bases to trimming and J lost 2 bases, with 9 bases between them. Germline CDR1 SGDLS, CDR2 YYNGEE. DNA of the CDR3: TGTGCCAGCAGCCTAACGGGAAACACCGGGGAGCTGTTTTTT. Encoded protein: CASSLTGNTGELFF.

This chain uses TRBV28 with TRBJ2-7; 7 bases match TRBD1. The germline V gene encodes CDR1 MDHEN and CDR2 SYDVKM. This CDR3 region has 18 residues. The V and J ends lost 4 bases and 0 bases, in that order; junction bases with no gene match: 15. The chain's CDR3 is CASSYRLHRGPISYEQYF. In DNA form, the CDR3 reads TGTGCCAGCAGTTACCGGCTCCACAGGGGACCAATCTCCTACGAGCAGTACTTC.

The chain joins TRBV6-5 to TRBJ1-2; D remains ambiguous. Trimming left V 0 bases short and J 6 bases short, with 14 bases between. The CDR3 has 15 amino acids. Germline lookup yields CDR1 MNHEY and CDR2 SVGAGI. This CDR3 is CASSYSTGGNDGYTF. Here the CDR3 DNA reads TGTGCCAGCAGTTACTCGACGGGAGGGAACGATGGCTACACCTTC.

The V and J genes are TRBV5-1 and TRBJ2-5; no reliable D call. CDR1 SGHRS and CDR2 YFSETQ come from the germline V gene. Trimming cost V 4 bases and J 0 bases, with 7 bases left between them. The length of the CDR3 is 13 residues. CDR3 bases: TGCGCCAGCAGCCCACAGTACCAAGAGACCCAGTACTTC. Translated: CASSPQYQETQYF.

V usage is TRBV7-2 and J usage is TRBJ2-2, with 8 bases identical to TRBD2. The V and J ends lost 1 base and 5 bases, in that order; junction bases with no gene match: 6. This CDR3 comprises 16 residues. CDR1 and CDR2 from the germline V gene are SGHTA and FQGNSA. The CDR3 coding sequence is TGTGCCAGCAGCTTAGGGGGGACTAGAACGACCGGGGAGCTGTTTTTT. It encodes CASSLGGTRTTGELFF.

This chain joins TRBV12-3 or TRBV12-4 and TRBJ2-7; the D gene is possibly TRBD2 (5 bases). The CDR3 covers 13 residues. V was pared by 8 bases and J by 1 base, with 12 bases between. CDR3 residues: CASSTEGSYEQYF. The CDR3 bases are TGTGCCAGCTCCACTGAGGGTTCCTACGAGCAGTACTTC.

V usage is TRBV5-1 and J usage is TRBJ1-3, with a tentative D call TRBD1 (6 bases). Trimming pared 0 bases from V and 4 bases from J, leaving 17 bases between. Germline V gene sequence: CDR1 SGHRS, CDR2 YFSETQ. CDR3 size: 17 residues. CDR3 bases: TGCGCCAGCAGCTTGGAGGGACATCGGGCGTCGGGAAACACCATATATTTT. Translated: CASSLEGHRASGNTIYF.